Presented here are 28 T cell receptor beta chains from one specimen sequenced in a study of shared clonotypes between healthy human individuals. The assay was immunoSEQ multiplex PCR, and TCRdb's table has in-frame clones only and misses some. The sample yields over a million clones, about 75% seen once. Input material: memory CD4+ T cells sorted from blood. The subset is: CD45RA-negative fraction. The receptors derive from a man younger than 30 in good health.

This clone was found a few times. V is TRBV4-3 and J is TRBJ1-5; D ambiguous. The CDR3 is 18 amino acids. V was trimmed by 0 bases and J by 3 bases, leaving 18 bases between them. Germline loops: CDR1 LGHNA, CDR2 YSLEER. DNA for the CDR3: TGCGCCAGCAGCCAAGATCGGGTTCAGCTACGGAACAATCAGCCCCAGCATTTT. Amino acid sequence: CASSQDRVQLRNNQPQHF.

The V call is TRBV19, the J call TRBJ2-3; D possibly corresponds to TRBD2 (6 bases). This CDR3 has 15 amino acids. In germline, CDR1 is LNHDA, CDR2 SQIVND (reference sequence). V was trimmed by 5 bases and J by 8 bases, leaving 20 bases between them. The CDR3 bases are TGTGCCAGTAGTGACGGGACTCCCCGTATGGGTACGCAGTATTTT. It is translated as CASSDGTPRMGTQYF.

In the case of this clone: Other nucleotide sequences in the sample specify the same CDR3. The V call is TRBV2, the J call TRBJ2-7; tentative D call: TRBD1 (5 bases). This CDR3 has 13 residues. V was cut by 4 bases and J by 2 bases, with 9 bases left in between. Germline V gives CDR1 SNHLY, CDR2 FYNNEI. The CDR3 bases are TGTGCCAGCAGTGGAGACAGCCCCTACGAGCAGTACTTC. Protein sequence: CASSGDSPYEQYF.

The gene calls are TRBV7-2 and TRBJ2-1; 7 bases are shared with TRBD2. The V gene's germline CDR1 is SGHTA and CDR2 FQGNSA. With 4 bases clipped from V and 3 bases from J, the junction kept 9 bases outside the gene matches. The CDR3 covers 16 residues. The CDR3 DNA sequence: TGTGCCAGCAGCTCCGTAGCGGGCCACCTCTACAATGAGCAGTTCTTC. Translated, it gives CASSSVAGHLYNEQFF.

A few counts support this clone. The chain links TRBV6-5 to TRBJ2-6, with a tentative D call TRBD2 (5 bases). The germline V gene encodes CDR1 MNHEY and CDR2 SVGAGI. This CDR3 has 13 amino acids. V lost 5 bases to trimming and J lost 12 bases, with 14 bases between them. DNA for the CDR3: TGTGCCAGCAGTCCCGCGGCGGGTACCGTCCTGACTTTC. Protein product: CASSPAAGTVLTF.

The chain has TRBV29-1 and TRBJ2-3; 7 bases match TRBD2. The CDR3 covers 16 residues. Germline values: CDR1 SQVTM, CDR2 ANQGSEA. The junction had 16 bases not matched to a gene; V was cut back by 6 bases and J by 4 bases. The CDR3: CSVTSTRGVNPDTQYF. CDR3 coding DNA: TGCAGCGTCACATCAACCCGGGGGGTGAACCCAGATACGCAGTATTTT.

The gene calls are TRBV7-8 and TRBJ2-2; tentative D call: TRBD1 (5 bases). V was clipped by 8 bases and J by 6 bases, with 16 bases between them. The CDR3 is made up of 14 amino acids. Germline CDR1 is SGHVS and CDR2 is FQNEAQ. This CDR3 is CASSTREGAGELFF. The CDR3 DNA reads TGTGCCAGCTCGACCAGGGAAGGAGCCGGGGAGCTGTTTTTT. The variable domain in full, with the rest retrieved from reference TRBV7-8 and TRBJ2-2, is GAGVSQSPRYKVAKRGQDVALRCDPISGHVSLFWYQQALGQGPEFLTYFQNEAQLDKSGLPSDRFFAERPEGSVSTLKIQRTQQEDSAVYLCASSTREGAGELFFGEGSRLTVL.

The genes are TRBV14 and TRBJ2-7; tentative D call: TRBD1 (6 bases). The CDR3 totals 15 residues. The germline V gene has CDR1 SGHDN and CDR2 FVKESK. V dropped 1 base and J dropped 6 bases, with 16 bases sitting between them. Here the CDR3 DNA reads TGTGCCAGCAGCCAAGTTGGACAGTTCTCGGTCGAGCAGTACTTC. Its translation: CASSQVGQFSVEQYF.

This sequence joins TRBV6-4 and TRBJ1-6; TRBD1 matches at 9 bases. Germline assignment: CDR1 MRHNA and CDR2 SNTAGT. CDR3 length: 15 residues. After removal of 7 bases from V and 7 bases from J, the junction contained 8 bases not matched to a gene. This CDR3 is CASKEGTGTNSPLHF. CDR3 nucleotides: TGTGCCAGCAAAGAAGGGACAGGGACGAATTCACCCCTCCACTTT.

The chain links TRBV7-9 to TRBJ1-3, with D uncertain. Trimming took 4 bases from V and 9 from J, leaving 13 bases between them. Germline V gives CDR1 SEHNR, CDR2 FQNEAQ (reference sequence). The CDR3 runs to 13 residues. Here the CDR3 reads CASSSGPQPTIYF. The CDR3 coding sequence is TGTGCCAGCAGCTCCGGGCCGCAGCCCACCATATATTTT.

This clone has just one count. The chain is built from TRBV4-3 and TRBJ2-7; 11 nucleotides align to TRBD2. CDR1 is LGHNA and CDR2 is YSLEER in the germline V gene. V was pared by 2 bases and J by 6 bases, with 6 bases of the junction left unmatched. The CDR3 has 15 residues. The CDR3 protein is CASSQFLAGGSEQYF. The CDR3 DNA is TGCGCCAGCAGCCAATTCCTAGCGGGAGGTAGCGAGCAGTACTTC.

The chain links TRBV7-9 to TRBJ2-3, with TRBD2 matching over 8 bases. Germline loops: CDR1 SEHNR, CDR2 FQNEAQ (reference sequence). The CDR3 has 14 amino acids. Germline trimming cut 8 bases from V and 3 bases from J; bases unmatched to any gene: 7. DNA for the CDR3: TGTGCCAGCTCTAGGGCTAGCGGGACAGATACGCAGTATTTT. It translates to CASSRASGTDTQYF.

The chain is built from TRBV6-6 and TRBJ2-5; weak D call: TRBD2 (6 bases). The CDR3 consists of 13 residues. Germline V lookup: CDR1 MNHNY, CDR2 SVGAGI (reference sequence). The ends were cut back, 11 bases at V and 4 bases at J, with 17 bases in the middle. The CDR3 bases are TGTGCCTCCCTCCGGGACTCCGCAGAGACCCAGTACTTC. Residues: CASLRDSAETQYF.

The chain links TRBV12-5 to TRBJ1-2; 7 nucleotides line up with TRBD1. The length of the CDR3 is 13 residues. Per the germline V gene, CDR1 is LGHNT and CDR2 is FRNRAP. Trimming removed 1 base from V and 10 bases from J; junction bases left unmatched: 6. The CDR3 DNA follows: TGTGCTAGTGGTTTGGCCTACAGGGGAAACTACACCTTC. Its translation: CASGLAYRGNYTF.

The chain is built from TRBV2 and TRBJ2-5; TRBD1 aligns across 9 bases. Per germline, CDR1 SNHLY and CDR2 FYNNEI. This CDR3 spans 15 amino acids. V was clipped by 2 bases and J by 5 bases; unmatched bases: 6. CDR3 sequence reads: CASSEFGTGKETQYF. In DNA, the CDR3 is TGTGCCAGCAGTGAATTCGGGACAGGGAAGGAGACCCAGTACTTC.

The gene calls are TRBV5-5 and TRBJ1-5; TRBD1 is a possible D gene (5 bases). V shed 1 base and J shed 5 bases, with 16 bases lying between them. The CDR3 length is 16 residues. Per germline, CDR1 SGHKS and CDR2 YYEKEE (reference sequence). The CDR3 spells CASSLFRATGDQPQHF. The CDR3 DNA follows: TGTGCCAGCAGCTTGTTCCGGGCGACGGGGGATCAGCCCCAGCATTTT.

The chain combines TRBV10-3 with TRBJ1-2; D not resolved. Germline CDR1 is ENHRY and CDR2 is SYGVKD. This CDR3 comprises 14 residues. V was cut by 6 bases and J by 0 bases, with 11 bases left in between. CDR3: CAIRGGNSNYGYTF. In nucleotides, the CDR3 is TGTGCCATCAGGGGCGGCAACTCTAACTATGGCTACACCTTC.

Only one count was recorded for this clone. The chain uses TRBV6-6 and TRBJ2-1, with a weak D call TRBD2 (5 bases). Germline V gene lookup returns CDR1 MNHNY and CDR2 SVGAGI (reference sequence). The CDR3 is 13 residues long. V was trimmed by 8 bases and J by 5 bases, leaving 13 bases between them. CDR3 amino acids: CASAESSHNEQFF. The CDR3 nucleotides are TGTGCCAGCGCCGAATCTAGCCACAATGAGCAGTTCTTC.

V gene TRBV21-1 combines with J gene TRBJ1-1; the table's D call TRBD1 went unverified against the DNA. TRBV21-1 is a recognized pseudogene. The CDR3 is 19 amino acids. The CDR3 coding sequence is TGTGCCAGCAGCAAAGTAGGGGGCCCCCATCGAGGGTTGAACACTGAAGCTTTCTTT. This codes for CASSKVGGPHRGLNTEAFF.

CDR3 region: CASSRGLAGVTSTDTQYF. CDR3 DNA: TGTGCCAGCTCACGCGGACTAGCGGGAGTTACTAGCACAGATACGCAGTATTTT. This chain uses TRBV18 with TRBJ2-3; TRBD2 aligns across 13 bases. This CDR3 has 18 residues. Germline values: CDR1 KGHSH, CDR2 LQKENI. Trimming removed 4 bases from V and 0 bases from J; junction bases left unmatched: 7.

This clone was counted a few times. This sequence joins TRBV5-1 and TRBJ2-7, with TRBD2 matching 11 bases. Per the germline V gene, CDR1 is SGHRS and CDR2 is YFSETQ. Trimming removed 0 bases from V and 7 bases from J; junction bases left unmatched: 6. The CDR3 runs 15 residues. CDR3 sequence: CASSLATASGREQYF. CDR3 bases: TGCGCCAGCAGCTTGGCCACAGCTAGCGGGAGGGAGCAGTACTTC.

The chain uses TRBV5-5 and TRBJ1-2; the D is unclear. Germline values: CDR1 SGHKS, CDR2 YYEKEE (reference sequence). The V gene lost 4 bases and the J gene lost 4 bases, with 20 bases spanning the gap. The CDR3 contains 16 residues. The CDR3 reads CASSDTGETRVYGYTF. The CDR3 region has the DNA TGTGCCAGCAGCGATACCGGTGAGACAAGGGTCTATGGCTACACCTTC.

This chain connects TRBV11-2 to TRBJ2-5, with a weak D call TRBD1 (5 bases). The CDR3 contains 12 residues. CDR1 is SGHAT, CDR2 FQNNGV, per germline. V gave up 5 bases and J gave up 5 bases, with 9 bases separating them. CDR3 coding DNA: TGTGCCAGCAGCCTCAAGGGGGAGACCCAGTACTTC. Protein: CASSLKGETQYF.

This rearrangement joins TRBV5-4 to TRBJ2-5; 8 bases line up with TRBD1. Trimming cost V 4 bases and J 4 bases; bases outside gene matches: 6. Germline assignment: CDR1 SGHNT and CDR2 YYREEE (reference sequence). The CDR3 is made up of 14 amino acids. The CDR3 nucleotides are TGTGCCAGCAGCCCGACAGGGGCGAGAGAGACCCAGTACTTC. Amino acids: CASSPTGARETQYF. The variable domain in full, completed from reference TRBV5-4 and TRBJ2-5, reads ETGVTQSPTHLIKTRGQQVTLRCSSQSGHNTVSWYQQALGQGPQFIFQYYREEENGRGNFPPRFSGLQFPNYSSELNVNALELDDSALYLCASSPTGARETQYFGPGTRLLVL.

The chain is built from TRBV29-1 and TRBJ2-5; TRBD2 agrees at 11 bases. Germline V gene lookup returns CDR1 SQVTM and CDR2 ANQGSEA. This CDR3 region has 15 residues. The V and J ends lost 1 base and 0 bases, in that order; junction bases with no gene match: 1. This chain's CDR3 is CSVEGGLADQETQYF. DNA of the CDR3: TGCAGCGTTGAAGGGGGACTAGCGGACCAAGAGACCCAGTACTTC.

The J gene is TRBJ2-7, the V gene TRBV10-3; D is undetermined. This CDR3 is built from 12 residues. CDR1 and CDR2 (germline): ENHRY, SYGVKD. Trimming pared 10 bases from V and 4 bases from J, leaving 14 bases between. CDR3 residues: CATATDGYEQYF. DNA of the CDR3: TGTGCCACTGCGACGGACGGTTACGAGCAGTACTTC.

The V gene is TRBV7-8, the J gene TRBJ1-1; TRBD1 might be the D (5 bases). CDR1 SGHVS and CDR2 FQNEAQ come from the germline V gene. The CDR3 runs 20 residues. Trimming removed 0 bases from V and 1 base from J, with 24 bases in between. DNA for the CDR3: TGTGCCAGCAGCTTAGCGCTTCCGCGGGCCCGGGGCCCTACGAACACTGAAGCTTTCTTT. This encodes CASSLALPRARGPTNTEAFF.

This clone is a singleton in its sample. The chain recombines TRBV11-2 with TRBJ2-3, with D unresolved. The length of the CDR3 is 12 residues. Trimming stripped 6 bases from V and 3 bases from J, with 7 bases between. Germline V gene sequence: CDR1 SGHAT, CDR2 FQNNGV. The CDR3 reads CASSKPTDTQYF. The CDR3 DNA is TGTGCCAGCAGTAAACCGACAGATACGCAGTATTTT. Full variable domain (rest looked up from reference TRBV11-2 and TRBJ2-3): EAGVAQSPRYKIIEKRQSVAFWCNPISGHATLYWYQQILGQGPKLLIQFQNNGVVDDSQLPKDRFSAERLKGVDSTLKIQPAKLEDSAVYLCASSKPTDTQYFGPGTRLTVL.